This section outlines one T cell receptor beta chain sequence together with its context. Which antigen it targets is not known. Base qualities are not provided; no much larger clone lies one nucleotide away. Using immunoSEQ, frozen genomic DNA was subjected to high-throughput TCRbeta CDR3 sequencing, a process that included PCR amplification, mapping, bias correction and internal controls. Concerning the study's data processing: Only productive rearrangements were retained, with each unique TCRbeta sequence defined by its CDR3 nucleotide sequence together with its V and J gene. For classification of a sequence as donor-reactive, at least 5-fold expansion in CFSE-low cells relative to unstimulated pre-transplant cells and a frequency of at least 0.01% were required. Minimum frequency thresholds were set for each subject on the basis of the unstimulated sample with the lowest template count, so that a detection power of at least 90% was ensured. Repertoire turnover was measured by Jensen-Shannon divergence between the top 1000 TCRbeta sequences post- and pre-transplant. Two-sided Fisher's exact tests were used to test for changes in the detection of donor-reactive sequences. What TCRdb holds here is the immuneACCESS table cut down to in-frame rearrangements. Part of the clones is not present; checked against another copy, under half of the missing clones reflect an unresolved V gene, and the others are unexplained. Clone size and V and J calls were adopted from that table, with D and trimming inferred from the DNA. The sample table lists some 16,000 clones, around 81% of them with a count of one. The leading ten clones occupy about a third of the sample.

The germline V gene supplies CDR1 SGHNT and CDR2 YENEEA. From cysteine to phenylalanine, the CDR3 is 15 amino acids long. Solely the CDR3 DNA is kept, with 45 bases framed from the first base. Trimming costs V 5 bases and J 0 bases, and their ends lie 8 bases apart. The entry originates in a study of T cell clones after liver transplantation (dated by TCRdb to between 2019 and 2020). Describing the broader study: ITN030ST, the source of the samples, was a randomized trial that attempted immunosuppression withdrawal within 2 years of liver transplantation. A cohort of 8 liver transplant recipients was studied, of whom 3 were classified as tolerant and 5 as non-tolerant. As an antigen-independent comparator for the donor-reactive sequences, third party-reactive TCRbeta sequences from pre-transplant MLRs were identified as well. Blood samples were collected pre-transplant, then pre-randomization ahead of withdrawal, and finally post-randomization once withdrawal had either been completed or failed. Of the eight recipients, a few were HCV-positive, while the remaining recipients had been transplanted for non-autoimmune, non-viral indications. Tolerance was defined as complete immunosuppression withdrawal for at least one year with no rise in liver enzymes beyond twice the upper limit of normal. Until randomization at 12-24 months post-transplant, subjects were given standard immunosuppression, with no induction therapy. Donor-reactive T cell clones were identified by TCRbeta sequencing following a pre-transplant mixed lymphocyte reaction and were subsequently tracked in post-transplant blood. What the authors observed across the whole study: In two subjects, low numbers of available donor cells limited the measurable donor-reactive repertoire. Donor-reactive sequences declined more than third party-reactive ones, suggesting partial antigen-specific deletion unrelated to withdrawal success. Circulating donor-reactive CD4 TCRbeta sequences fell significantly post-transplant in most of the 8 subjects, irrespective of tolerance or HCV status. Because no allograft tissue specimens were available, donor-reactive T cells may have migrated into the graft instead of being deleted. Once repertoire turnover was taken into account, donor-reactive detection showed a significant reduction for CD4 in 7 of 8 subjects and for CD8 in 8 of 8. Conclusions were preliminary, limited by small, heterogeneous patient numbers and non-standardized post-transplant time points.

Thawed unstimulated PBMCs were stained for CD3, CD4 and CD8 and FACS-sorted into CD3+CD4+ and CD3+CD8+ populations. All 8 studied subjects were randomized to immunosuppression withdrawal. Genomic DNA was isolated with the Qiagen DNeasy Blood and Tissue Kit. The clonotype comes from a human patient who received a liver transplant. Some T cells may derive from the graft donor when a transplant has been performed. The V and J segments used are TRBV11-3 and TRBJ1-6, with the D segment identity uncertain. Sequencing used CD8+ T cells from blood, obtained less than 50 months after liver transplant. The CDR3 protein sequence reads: CASSPQASYNSPLHF. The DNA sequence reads TGTGCCAGCAGCCCTCAGGCCTCCTATAATTCACCCCTCCACTTT.